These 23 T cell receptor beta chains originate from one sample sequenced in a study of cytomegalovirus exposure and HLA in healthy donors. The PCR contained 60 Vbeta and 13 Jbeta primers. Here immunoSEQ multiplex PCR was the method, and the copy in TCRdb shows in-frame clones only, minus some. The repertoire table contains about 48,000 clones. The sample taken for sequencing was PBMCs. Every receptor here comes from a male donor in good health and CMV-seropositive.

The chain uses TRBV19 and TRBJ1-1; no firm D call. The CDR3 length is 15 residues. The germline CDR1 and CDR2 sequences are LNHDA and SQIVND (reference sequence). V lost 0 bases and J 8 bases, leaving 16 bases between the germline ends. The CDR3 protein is CASSIERGLRPEAFF. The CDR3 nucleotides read TGTGCCAGTAGTATAGAGCGGGGATTGAGACCCGAAGCTTTCTTT.

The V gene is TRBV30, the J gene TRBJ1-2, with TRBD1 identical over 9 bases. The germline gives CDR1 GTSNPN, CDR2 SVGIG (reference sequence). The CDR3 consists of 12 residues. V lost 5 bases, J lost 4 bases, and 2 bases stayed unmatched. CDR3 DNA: TGTGCCTGGGGGACAGGGACCTATGGCTACACCTTC. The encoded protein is CAWGTGTYGYTF.

The CDR3 region has the DNA TGTGCCAGCACTAGGGGACAGGGGTCTAATCAGCCCCAGCATTTT. Its translation: CASTRGQGSNQPQHF. The genes are TRBV9 and TRBJ1-5; 10 nucleotides align to TRBD1. CDR3 length: 15 amino acids. CDR1 SGDLS and CDR2 YYNGEE come from the germline V gene. Trimming took 6 bases from V and 4 from J; bases not matched to a gene: 7.

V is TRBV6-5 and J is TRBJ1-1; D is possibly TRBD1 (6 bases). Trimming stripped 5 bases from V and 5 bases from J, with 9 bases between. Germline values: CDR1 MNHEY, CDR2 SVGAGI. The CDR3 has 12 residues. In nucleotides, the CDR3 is TGTGCCAGCAGTCCCGGGACAACTGAAGCTTTCTTT. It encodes CASSPGTTEAFF.

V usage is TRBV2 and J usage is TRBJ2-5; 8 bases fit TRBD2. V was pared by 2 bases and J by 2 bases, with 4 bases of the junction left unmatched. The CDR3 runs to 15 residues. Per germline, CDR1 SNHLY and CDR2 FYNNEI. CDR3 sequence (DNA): TGTGCCAGCAGTGAACTACTAGCGGCTCAAGAGACCCAGTACTTC. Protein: CASSELLAAQETQYF.

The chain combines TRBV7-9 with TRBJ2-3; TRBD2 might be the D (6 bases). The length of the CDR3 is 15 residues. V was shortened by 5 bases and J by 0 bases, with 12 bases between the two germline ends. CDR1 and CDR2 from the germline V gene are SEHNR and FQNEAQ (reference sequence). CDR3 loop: CASSTGETSTDTQYF. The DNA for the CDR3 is TGTGCCAGCAGCACGGGGGAGACTAGCACAGATACGCAGTATTTT.

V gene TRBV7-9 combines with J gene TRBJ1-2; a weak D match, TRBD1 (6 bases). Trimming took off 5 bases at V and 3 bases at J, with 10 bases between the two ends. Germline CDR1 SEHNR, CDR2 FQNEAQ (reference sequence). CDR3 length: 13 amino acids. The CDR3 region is CASSTRQDYGYTF. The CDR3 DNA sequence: TGTGCCAGCAGCACCAGACAGGACTATGGCTACACCTTC.

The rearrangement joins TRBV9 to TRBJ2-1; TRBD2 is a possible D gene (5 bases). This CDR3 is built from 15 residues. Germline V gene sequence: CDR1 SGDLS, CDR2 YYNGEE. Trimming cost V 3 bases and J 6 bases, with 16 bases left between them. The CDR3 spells CASSARLGGGNEQFF. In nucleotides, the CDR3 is TGTGCCAGCAGCGCCCGATTGGGTGGAGGCAATGAGCAGTTCTTC. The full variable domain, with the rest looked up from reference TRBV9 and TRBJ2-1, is DSGVTQTPKHLITATGQRVTLRCSPRSGDLSVYWYQQSLDQGLQFLIQYYNGEERAKGNILERFSAQQFPDLHSELNLSSLELGDSALYFCASSARLGGGNEQFFGPGTRLTVL.

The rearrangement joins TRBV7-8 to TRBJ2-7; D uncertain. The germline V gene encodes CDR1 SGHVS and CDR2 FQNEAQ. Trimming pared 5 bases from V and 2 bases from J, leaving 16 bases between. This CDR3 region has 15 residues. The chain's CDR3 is CASSQVQPRAYEQYF. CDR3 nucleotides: TGTGCCAGCAGCCAGGTCCAACCAAGAGCCTACGAGCAGTACTTC.

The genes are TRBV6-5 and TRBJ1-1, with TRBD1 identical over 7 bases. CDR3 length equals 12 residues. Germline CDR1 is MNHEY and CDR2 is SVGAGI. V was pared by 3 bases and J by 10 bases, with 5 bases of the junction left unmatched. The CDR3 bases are TGTGCCAGCAGTTATCTAGGGGGCGCAGCTTTCTTT. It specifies CASSYLGGAAFF.

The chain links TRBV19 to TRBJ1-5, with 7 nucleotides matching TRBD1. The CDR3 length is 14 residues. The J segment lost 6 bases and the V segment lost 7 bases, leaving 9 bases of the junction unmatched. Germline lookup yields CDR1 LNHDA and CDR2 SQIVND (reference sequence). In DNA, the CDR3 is TGTGCCAGTACCGCCGACAGGGTCGGTCAGCCCCAGCATTTT. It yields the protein CASTADRVGQPQHF. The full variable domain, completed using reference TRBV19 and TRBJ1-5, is DGGITQSPKYLFRKEGQNVTLSCEQNLNHDAMYWYRQDPGQGLRLIYYSQIVNDFQKGDIAEGYSVSREKKESFPLTVTSAQKNPTAFYLCASTADRVGQPQHFGDGTRLSIL.

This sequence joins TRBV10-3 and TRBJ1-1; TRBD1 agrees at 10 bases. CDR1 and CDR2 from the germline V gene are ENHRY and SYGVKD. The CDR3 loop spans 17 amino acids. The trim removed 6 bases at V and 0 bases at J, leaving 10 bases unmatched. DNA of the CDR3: TGTGCCATCAGCAGAAAGACAGGGGGCTCTGTGAACACTGAAGCTTTCTTT. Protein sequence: CAISRKTGGSVNTEAFF.

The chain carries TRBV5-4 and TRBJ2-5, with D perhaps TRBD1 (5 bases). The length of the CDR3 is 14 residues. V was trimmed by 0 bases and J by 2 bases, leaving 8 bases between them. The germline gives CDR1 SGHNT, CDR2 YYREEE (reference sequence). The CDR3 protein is CASSLESGQETQYF. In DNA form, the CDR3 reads TGTGCCAGCAGCTTGGAGTCAGGGCAAGAGACCCAGTACTTC.

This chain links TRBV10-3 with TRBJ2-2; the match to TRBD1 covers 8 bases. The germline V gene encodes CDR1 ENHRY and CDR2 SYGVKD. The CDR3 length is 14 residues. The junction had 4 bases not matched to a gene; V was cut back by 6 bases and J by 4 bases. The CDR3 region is CAISQGASTGELFF. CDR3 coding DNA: TGTGCCATCAGCCAGGGGGCCAGCACCGGGGAGCTGTTTTTT.

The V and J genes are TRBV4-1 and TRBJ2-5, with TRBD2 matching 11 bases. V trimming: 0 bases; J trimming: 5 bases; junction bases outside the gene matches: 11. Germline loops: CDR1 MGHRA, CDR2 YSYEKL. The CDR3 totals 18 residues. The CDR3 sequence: CASSQDPSSGGLSETQYF. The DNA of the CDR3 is TGCGCCAGCAGCCAAGATCCGTCTAGCGGGGGGCTGTCCGAGACCCAGTACTTC.

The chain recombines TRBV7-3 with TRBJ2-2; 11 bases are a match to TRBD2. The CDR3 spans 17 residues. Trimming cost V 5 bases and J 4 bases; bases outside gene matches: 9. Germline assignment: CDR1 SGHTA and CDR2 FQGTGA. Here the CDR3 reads CASSRLAGGPGTGELFF. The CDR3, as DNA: TGTGCCAGCAGCCGTTTAGCGGGGGGGCCGGGCACCGGGGAGCTGTTTTTT.

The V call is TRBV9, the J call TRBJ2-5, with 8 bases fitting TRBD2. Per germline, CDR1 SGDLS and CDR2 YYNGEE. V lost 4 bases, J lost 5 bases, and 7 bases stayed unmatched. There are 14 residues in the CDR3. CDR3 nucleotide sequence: TGTGCCAGCAGCTCCGGGGGGGCGGGTGAGACCCAGTACTTC. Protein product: CASSSGGAGETQYF.

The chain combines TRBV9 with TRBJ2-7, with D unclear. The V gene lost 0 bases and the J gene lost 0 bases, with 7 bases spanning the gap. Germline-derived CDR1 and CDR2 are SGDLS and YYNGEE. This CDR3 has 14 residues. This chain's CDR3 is CASSVGAHSYEQYF. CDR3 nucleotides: TGTGCCAGCAGCGTAGGTGCACACTCCTACGAGCAGTACTTC. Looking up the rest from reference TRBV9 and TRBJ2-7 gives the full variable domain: DSGVTQTPKHLITATGQRVTLRCSPRSGDLSVYWYQQSLDQGLQFLIQYYNGEERAKGNILERFSAQQFPDLHSELNLSSLELGDSALYFCASSVGAHSYEQYFGPGTRLTVT.

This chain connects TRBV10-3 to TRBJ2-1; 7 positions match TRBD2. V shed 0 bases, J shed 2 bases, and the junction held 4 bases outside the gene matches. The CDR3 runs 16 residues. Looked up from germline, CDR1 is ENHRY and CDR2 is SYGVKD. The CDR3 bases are TGTGCCATCAGTGAGTCAGGCGGGGGAGCCTACAATGAGCAGTTCTTC. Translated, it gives CAISESGGGAYNEQFF.

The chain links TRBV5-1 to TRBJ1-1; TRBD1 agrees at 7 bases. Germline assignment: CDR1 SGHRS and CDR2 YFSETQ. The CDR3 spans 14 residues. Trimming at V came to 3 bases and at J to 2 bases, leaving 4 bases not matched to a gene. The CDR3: CASSSGQPNTEAFF. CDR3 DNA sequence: TGCGCCAGCAGCTCGGGACAGCCCAACACTGAAGCTTTCTTT.

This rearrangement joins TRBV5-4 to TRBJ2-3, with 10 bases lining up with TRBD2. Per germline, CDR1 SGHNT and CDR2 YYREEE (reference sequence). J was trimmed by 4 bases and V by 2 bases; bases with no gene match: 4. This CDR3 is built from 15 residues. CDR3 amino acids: CASSFLAGDPDTQYF. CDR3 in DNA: TGTGCCAGCAGCTTCCTAGCGGGGGATCCAGATACGCAGTATTTT.

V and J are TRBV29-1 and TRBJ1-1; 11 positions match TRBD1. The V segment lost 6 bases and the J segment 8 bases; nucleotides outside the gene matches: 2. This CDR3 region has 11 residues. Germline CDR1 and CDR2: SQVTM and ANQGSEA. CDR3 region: CSVGQGAEAFF. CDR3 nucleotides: TGCAGCGTCGGACAGGGGGCCGAAGCTTTCTTT.

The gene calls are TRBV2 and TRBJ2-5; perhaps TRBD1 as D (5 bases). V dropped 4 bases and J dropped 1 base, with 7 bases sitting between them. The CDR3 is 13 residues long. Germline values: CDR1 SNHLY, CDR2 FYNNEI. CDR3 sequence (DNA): TGTGCCAGCAGTGGTGACAGCCAAGAGACCCAGTACTTC. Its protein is CASSGDSQETQYF.